This T cell receptor (beta chain) emerged from a study of CD8 T cells in Susac syndrome. Trimming removed 6 bases at V and 4 bases at J, with 19 bases between. The CDR3 length is 15 residues. From germline, CDR1 is MNHEY and CDR2 SMNVEV (reference sequence). After extraction with the RNeasy kit, about 0.5 to 1 ug of the RNA was reverse transcribed using random hexamers. Via MiXCR, TCRdb re-called the immunoSEQ multiplex PCR reads, giving one row per CDR3 protein. Here the sample spans around 170,000 distinct CDR3 sequences, roughly 95% being singletons. Material: CD8+ T cells from PBMCs. The TCR sequence derives from a human donor with multiple sclerosis. The rearrangement joins TRBV27 to TRBJ2-7; perhaps TRBD1 as D (6 bases). This CDR3 is CASRLGTNNLYEQYF. The CDR3 bases are TGTGCCAGCAGACTCGGGACAAATAACCTATACGAGCAGTACTTC.